This TCR beta chain emerged from a study of CD8 T cells in Susac syndrome. This clonotype was found once. TCR beta from blood CD8+ and CD4+ T cells was sequenced. The CDR3 spans 16 residues. V was shortened by 2 bases and J by 0 bases, with 11 bases between the two germline ends. Per the germline V gene, CDR1 is KGHSH and CDR2 is LQKENI. RNA in amounts of roughly 0.5 to 1 ug was reverse transcribed with random hexamers. TCR beta CDR3 was amplified by immunoSEQ covering 54 Vbeta and 13 Jbeta. TCRdb reprocessed the immunoSEQ multiplex PCR reads via MiXCR and lists one record per CDR3 protein. The data contain about 94,000 distinct CDR3 sequences, about 93% of them singletons.

The genes are TRBV18 and TRBJ1-5, with no clear D. The sequenced sample was CD4+ T cells from PBMCs. The clonotype originates from a human donor with Susac syndrome. The CDR3, as DNA: TGTGCCAGCTCACCAATTCACCCGTCTAGCAATCAGCCCCAGCATTTT. Encoded protein: CASSPIHPSSNQPQHF.